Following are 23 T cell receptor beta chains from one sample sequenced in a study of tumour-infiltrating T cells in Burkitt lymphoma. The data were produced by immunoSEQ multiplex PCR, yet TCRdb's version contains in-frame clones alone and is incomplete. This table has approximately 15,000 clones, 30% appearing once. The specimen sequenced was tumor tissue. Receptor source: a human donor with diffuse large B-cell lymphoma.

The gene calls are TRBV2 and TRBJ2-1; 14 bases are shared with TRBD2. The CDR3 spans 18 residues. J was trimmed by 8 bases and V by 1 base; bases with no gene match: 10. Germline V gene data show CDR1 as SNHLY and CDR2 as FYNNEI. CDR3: CASSEGKGLAGVSDEQFF. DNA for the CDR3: TGTGCCAGCAGTGAAGGAAAGGGACTAGCGGGAGTGAGCGATGAGCAGTTCTTC.

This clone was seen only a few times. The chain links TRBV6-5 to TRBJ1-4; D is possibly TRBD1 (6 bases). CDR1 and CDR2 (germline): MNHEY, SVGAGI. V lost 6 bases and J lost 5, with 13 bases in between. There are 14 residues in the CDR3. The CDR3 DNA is TGTGCCAGCAGCCTCAGGGGAAGGAATGAAAAACTGTTTTTT. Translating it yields CASSLRGRNEKLFF.

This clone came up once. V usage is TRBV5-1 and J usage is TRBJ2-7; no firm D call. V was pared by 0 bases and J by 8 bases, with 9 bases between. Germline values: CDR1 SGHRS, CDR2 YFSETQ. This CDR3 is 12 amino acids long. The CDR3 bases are TGCGCCAGCAGCTTGGAAATAGGGCAGCAGTACTTC. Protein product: CASSLEIGQQYF.

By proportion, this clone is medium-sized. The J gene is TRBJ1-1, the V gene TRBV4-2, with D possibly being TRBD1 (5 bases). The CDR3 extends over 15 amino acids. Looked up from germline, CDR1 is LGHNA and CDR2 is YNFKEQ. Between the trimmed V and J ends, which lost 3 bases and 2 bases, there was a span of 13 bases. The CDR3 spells CASSQPQVVNTEAFF. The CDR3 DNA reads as TGTGCCAGCAGCCAGCCACAGGTCGTTAACACTGAAGCTTTCTTT.

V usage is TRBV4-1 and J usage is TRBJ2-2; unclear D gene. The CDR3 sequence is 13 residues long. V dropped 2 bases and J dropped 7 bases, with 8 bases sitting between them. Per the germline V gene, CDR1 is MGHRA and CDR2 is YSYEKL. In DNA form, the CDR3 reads TGCGCCAGCAGCCAAACGTTTGACGGGGAGCTGTTTTTT. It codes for CASSQTFDGELFF.

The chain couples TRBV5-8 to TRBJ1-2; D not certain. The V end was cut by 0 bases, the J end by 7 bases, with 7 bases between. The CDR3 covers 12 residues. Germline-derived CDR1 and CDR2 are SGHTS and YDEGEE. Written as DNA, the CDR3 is TGTGCCAGCAGCTTGGTACAGCCTGGCTACACCTTC. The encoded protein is CASSLVQPGYTF.

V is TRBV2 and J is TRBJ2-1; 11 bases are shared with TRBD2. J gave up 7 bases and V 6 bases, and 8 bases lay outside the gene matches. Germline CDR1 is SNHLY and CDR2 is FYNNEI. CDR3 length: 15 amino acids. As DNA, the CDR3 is TGTGCCAGCAGCCCTACTAGCGGGAGTGGAAATGAGCAGTTCTTC. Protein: CASSPTSGSGNEQFF.

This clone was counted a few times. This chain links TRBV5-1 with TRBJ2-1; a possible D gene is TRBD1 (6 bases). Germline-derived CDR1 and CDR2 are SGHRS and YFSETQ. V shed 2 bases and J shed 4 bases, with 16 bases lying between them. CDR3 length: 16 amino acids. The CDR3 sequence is CASSFETGVPYNEQFF. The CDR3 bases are TGCGCCAGCAGCTTTGAGACAGGCGTCCCTTACAATGAGCAGTTCTTC.

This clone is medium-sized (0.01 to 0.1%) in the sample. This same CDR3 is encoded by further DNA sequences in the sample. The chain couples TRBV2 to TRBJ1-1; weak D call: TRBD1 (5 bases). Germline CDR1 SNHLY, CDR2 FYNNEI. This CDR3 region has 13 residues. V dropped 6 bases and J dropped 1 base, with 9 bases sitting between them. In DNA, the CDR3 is TGTGCCAGCAGGGCAGACAGGAACACTGAAGCTTTCTTT. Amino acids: CASRADRNTEAFF.

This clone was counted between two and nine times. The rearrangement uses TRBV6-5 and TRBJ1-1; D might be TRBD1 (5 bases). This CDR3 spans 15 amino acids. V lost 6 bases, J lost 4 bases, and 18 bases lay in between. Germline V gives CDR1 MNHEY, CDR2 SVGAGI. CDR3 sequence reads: CASSRTRQGVTEAFF. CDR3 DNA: TGTGCCAGCAGCCGCACCCGCCAGGGAGTCACTGAAGCTTTCTTT.

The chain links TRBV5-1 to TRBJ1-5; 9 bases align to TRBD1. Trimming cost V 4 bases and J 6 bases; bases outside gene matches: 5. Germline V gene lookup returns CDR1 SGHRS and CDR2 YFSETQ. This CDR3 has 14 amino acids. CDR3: CASSPGQGSQPQHF. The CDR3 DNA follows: TGCGCCAGCAGCCCGGGACAGGGAAGTCAGCCCCAGCATTTT.

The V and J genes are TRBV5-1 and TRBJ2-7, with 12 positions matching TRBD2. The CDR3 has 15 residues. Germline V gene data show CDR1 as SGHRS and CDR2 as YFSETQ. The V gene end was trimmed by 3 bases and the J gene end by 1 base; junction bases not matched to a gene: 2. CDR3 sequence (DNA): TGCGCCAGCAGCTGGACTAGCGGGGATTCCTACGAGCAGTACTTC. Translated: CASSWTSGDSYEQYF.

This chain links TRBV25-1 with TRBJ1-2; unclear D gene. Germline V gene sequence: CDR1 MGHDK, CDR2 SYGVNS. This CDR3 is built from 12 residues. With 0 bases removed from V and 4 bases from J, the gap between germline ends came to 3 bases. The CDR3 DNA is TGTGCCAGCAGTGAATATAGCTATGGCTACACCTTC. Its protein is CASSEYSYGYTF.

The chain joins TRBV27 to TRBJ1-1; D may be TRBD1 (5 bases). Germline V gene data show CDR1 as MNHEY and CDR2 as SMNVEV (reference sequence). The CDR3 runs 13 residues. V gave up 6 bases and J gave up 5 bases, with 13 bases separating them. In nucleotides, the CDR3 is TGTGCCAGCAGGGGGACCCCCGTGACTGAAGCTTTCTTT. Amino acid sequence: CASRGTPVTEAFF.

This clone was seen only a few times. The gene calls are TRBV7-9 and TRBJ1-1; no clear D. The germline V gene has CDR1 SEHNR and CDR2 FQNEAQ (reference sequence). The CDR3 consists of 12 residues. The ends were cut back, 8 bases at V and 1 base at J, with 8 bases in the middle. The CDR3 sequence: CASSYGNTEAFF. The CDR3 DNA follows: TGTGCCAGCTCGTACGGGAACACTGAAGCTTTCTTT.

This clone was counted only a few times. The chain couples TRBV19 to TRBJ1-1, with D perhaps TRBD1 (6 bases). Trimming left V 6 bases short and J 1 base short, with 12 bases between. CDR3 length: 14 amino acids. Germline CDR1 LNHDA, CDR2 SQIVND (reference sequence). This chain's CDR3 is CASSPIQGNTEAFF. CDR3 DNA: TGTGCCAGTAGCCCCATACAGGGGAACACTGAAGCTTTCTTT.

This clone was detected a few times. CDR3 protein: CASSGGGQVNQPQHF. CDR3 nucleotides: TGTGCCAGCAGTGGGGGGGGACAAGTCAATCAGCCCCAGCATTTT. The chain employs TRBV6-1 and TRBJ1-5; possibly TRBD1 for D (6 bases). The CDR3 has 15 residues. The V gene lost 4 bases and the J gene lost 3 bases, with 13 bases spanning the gap. The germline V gene has CDR1 MNHNS and CDR2 SASEGT.

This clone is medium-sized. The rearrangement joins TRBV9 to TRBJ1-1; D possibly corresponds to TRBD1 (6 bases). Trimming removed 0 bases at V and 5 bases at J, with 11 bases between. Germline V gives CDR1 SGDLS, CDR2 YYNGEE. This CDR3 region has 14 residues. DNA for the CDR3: TGTGCCAGCAGCGTAGGTAGAGGGGGTACTGAAGCTTTCTTT. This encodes CASSVGRGGTEAFF.

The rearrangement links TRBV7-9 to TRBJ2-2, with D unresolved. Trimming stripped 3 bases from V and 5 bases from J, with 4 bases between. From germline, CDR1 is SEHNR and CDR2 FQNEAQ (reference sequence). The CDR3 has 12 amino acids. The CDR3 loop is CASSFATGELFF. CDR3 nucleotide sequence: TGTGCCAGCAGCTTCGCTACCGGGGAGCTGTTTTTT.

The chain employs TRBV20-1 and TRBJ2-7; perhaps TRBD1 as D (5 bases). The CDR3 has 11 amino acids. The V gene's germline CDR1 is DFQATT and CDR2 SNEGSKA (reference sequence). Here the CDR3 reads CSRARVLEQYF. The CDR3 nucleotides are TGCAGCCGAGCCAGGGTTCTCGAGCAGTACTTC.

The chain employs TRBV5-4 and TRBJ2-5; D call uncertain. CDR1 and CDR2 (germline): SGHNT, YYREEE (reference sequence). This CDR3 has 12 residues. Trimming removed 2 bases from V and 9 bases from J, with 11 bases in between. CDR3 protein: CASSFPSLAQYF. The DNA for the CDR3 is TGTGCCAGCAGCTTCCCGAGCCTCGCCCAGTACTTC.

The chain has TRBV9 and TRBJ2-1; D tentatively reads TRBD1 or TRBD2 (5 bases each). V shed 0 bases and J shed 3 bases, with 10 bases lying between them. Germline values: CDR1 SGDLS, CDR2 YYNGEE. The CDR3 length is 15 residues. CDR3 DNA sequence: TGTGCCAGCAGCGTAGAGGGACCCCTCTACAATGAGCAGTTCTTC. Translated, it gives CASSVEGPLYNEQFF. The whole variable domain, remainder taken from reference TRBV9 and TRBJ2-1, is DSGVTQTPKHLITATGQRVTLRCSPRSGDLSVYWYQQSLDQGLQFLIQYYNGEERAKGNILERFSAQQFPDLHSELNLSSLELGDSALYFCASSVEGPLYNEQFFGPGTRLTVL.

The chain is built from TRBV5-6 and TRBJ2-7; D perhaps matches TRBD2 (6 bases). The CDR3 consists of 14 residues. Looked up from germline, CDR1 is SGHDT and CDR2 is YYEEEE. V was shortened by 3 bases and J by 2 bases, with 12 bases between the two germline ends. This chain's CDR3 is CASSYRLGTYEQYF. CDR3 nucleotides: TGTGCCAGCAGCTACCGACTAGGGACCTACGAGCAGTACTTC.